These 8 T cell receptor beta chains came from one sample sequenced in a study of blood T cell repertoires in COVID-19. Sequencing used immunoSEQ multiplex PCR; TCRdb keeps in-frame clones, though not all of them. Of about 260,000 clones in the sample, 91% were seen once. The sample consisted of peripheral blood. The receptors stem from a person between 18 and 30 years old with COVID-19, enrolled during active disease.

The gene calls are TRBV24-1 and TRBJ2-2; 7 nucleotides agree with TRBD2. The CDR3 is 14 amino acids. The trim removed 4 bases at V and 7 bases at J, leaving 5 bases unmatched. Germline V CDR1 and CDR2: KGHDR, SFDVKD. The CDR3 here is CATSDWREGGELFF. In DNA form, the CDR3 reads TGTGCCACCAGTGACTGGAGGGAGGGCGGGGAGCTGTTTTTT.

CDR3 loop: CASTPGQSSGNTIYF. In DNA, the CDR3 is TGCGCCAGCACCCCCGGACAGAGCTCTGGAAACACCATATATTTT. The chain links TRBV4-1 to TRBJ1-3, with TRBD1 as a possible D gene (6 bases). V lost 7 bases to trimming and J lost 0 bases, with 13 bases between them. This CDR3 has 15 amino acids. Per the germline V gene, CDR1 is MGHRA and CDR2 is YSYEKL.

The V call is TRBV3-1 (or the pseudogene TRBV3-2), the J call TRBJ2-2, with D maybe TRBD2 (5 bases). Germline CDR1 reads LGHDT; CDR2 reads YNNKEL (reference sequence). CDR3 length equals 15 residues. V shed 5 bases and J shed 0 bases, with 10 bases lying between them. CDR3 sequence (DNA): TGTGCCAGCAGCTACGCGGGCACGAACACCGGGGAGCTGTTTTTT. This sequence encodes CASSYAGTNTGELFF.

In the case of this clone: Mismatch with germline at one junction end may stem from a read error. V and J are TRBV29-1 and TRBJ2-2, with TRBD1 matching over 10 bases. The germline gives CDR1 SQVTM, CDR2 ANQGSEA. This CDR3 has 15 amino acids. CDR3 sequence reads: CSVDSGTGATRELFF. CDR3 nucleotide sequence: TGCAGCGTTGATTCCGGGACAGGGGCCACCAGGGAGCTGTTTTTT.

The chain couples TRBV19 to TRBJ2-2, with TRBD2 identical over 9 bases. Germline CDR1 reads LNHDA; CDR2 reads SQIVND (reference sequence). There are 14 residues in the CDR3. Trimming took 5 bases from V and 6 from J; bases not matched to a gene: 4. The CDR3, as DNA: TGTGCCAGTAGTCCAAGGACTAGCGCCGGGGAGCTGTTTTTT. Protein product: CASSPRTSAGELFF.

The V call is TRBV10-1, the J call TRBJ2-2, with 7 bases aligning to TRBD2. The germline gives CDR1 WNHNN, CDR2 SYGVQD (reference sequence). CDR3 length: 16 residues. The V segment lost 3 bases and the J segment 4 bases; nucleotides outside the gene matches: 8. The CDR3 spells CASSEPDGGSTGELFF. The CDR3 bases are TGCGCCAGCAGTGAACCGGACGGGGGGAGCACCGGGGAGCTGTTTTTT.

This chain joins TRBV5-1 and TRBJ2-3; the match to TRBD2 covers 9 bases. The junction had 5 bases not matched to a gene; V was cut back by 0 bases and J by 6 bases. Germline V gene lookup returns CDR1 SGHRS and CDR2 YFSETQ. The CDR3 loop spans 15 amino acids. The CDR3 sequence is CASSLGGRAADTQYF. The CDR3 coding sequence is TGCGCCAGCAGCTTGGGCGGGAGGGCCGCCGATACGCAGTATTTT.

The V and J genes are TRBV18 and TRBJ2-3, with 9 bases identical to TRBD2. V lost 3 bases to trimming and J lost 2 bases; unmatched junction nucleotides: 3. The CDR3 is made up of 15 amino acids. In germline, CDR1 is KGHSH, CDR2 LQKENI. The CDR3 sequence is CASSPSSGTTDTQYF. For the CDR3, the DNA is TGTGCCAGCTCACCGTCTAGCGGGACCACAGATACGCAGTATTTT.